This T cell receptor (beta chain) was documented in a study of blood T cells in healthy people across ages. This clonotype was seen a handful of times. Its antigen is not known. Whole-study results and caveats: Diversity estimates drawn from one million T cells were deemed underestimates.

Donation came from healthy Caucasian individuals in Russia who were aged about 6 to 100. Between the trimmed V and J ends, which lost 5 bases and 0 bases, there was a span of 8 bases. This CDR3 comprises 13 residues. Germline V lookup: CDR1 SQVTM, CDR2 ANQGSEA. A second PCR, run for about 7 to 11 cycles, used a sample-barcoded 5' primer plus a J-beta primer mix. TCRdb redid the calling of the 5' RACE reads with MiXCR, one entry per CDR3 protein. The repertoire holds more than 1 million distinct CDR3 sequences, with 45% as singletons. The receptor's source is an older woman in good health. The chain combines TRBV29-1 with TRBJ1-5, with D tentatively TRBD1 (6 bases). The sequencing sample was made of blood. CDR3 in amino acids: CSVRGSSNQPQHF. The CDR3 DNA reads TGCAGCGTTAGGGGGAGTAGCAATCAGCCCCAGCATTTT.